The 11 T cell receptor beta chains below come from one sample, sequenced in a study of breast tumors, draining lymph nodes, adjacent tissues. One entry per CDR3 protein results from TCRdb running MiXCR on the multiplex PCR reads. The sample lists about 9,600 distinct CDR3 sequences, about two fifths occurring once. Sequences were obtained from tumor-adjacent breast tissue. The receptors were sampled from a female donor with breast cancer. Some clones in this sample may be carry-over from other donors' samples.

Relative to its sample, this clonotype is medium-sized. The chain has TRBV20-1 and TRBJ1-5, with D possibly matching TRBD1 (5 bases). Germline V lookup: CDR1 DFQATT, CDR2 SNEGSKA (reference sequence). This CDR3 comprises 14 residues. Trimming took off 0 bases at V and 1 base at J, with 7 bases between the two ends. CDR3 nucleotides: TGCAGTGCTAGAGATTACAGGAGCAATCAGCCCCAGCATTTT. Protein sequence: CSARDYRSNQPQHF.

This clonotype has ten or more counts. This rearrangement joins TRBV28 to TRBJ2-7, with 10 bases aligning to TRBD2. From germline, CDR1 is MDHEN and CDR2 SYDVKM. This CDR3 has 17 amino acids. V gave up 2 bases and J gave up 4 bases; unmatched junction bases: 11. This CDR3 reads CASSLGSSGSFNYEQYF. Here the CDR3 DNA reads TGTGCCAGCAGTTTAGGTTCTAGCGGGAGTTTTAATTACGAGCAGTACTTC.

Ten or more counts support this clonotype. This sequence joins TRBV20-1 and TRBJ1-5, with 8 nucleotides matching TRBD1. The V gene end was trimmed by 5 bases and the J gene end by 2 bases; junction bases not matched to a gene: 2. The germline V gene encodes CDR1 DFQATT and CDR2 SNEGSKA (reference sequence). CDR3 length: 13 amino acids. CDR3 protein: CSAEQGGNQPQHF. As DNA, the CDR3 is TGCAGTGCTGAACAGGGGGGCAATCAGCCCCAGCATTTT.

The chain is built from TRBV20-1 and TRBJ1-4, with D possibly matching TRBD1 (6 bases). The CDR3 sequence is 12 residues long. CDR1 and CDR2 from the germline V gene are DFQATT and SNEGSKA (reference sequence). The CDR3 nucleotides read TGCGGCGCCGGTGGGGGCAATGAAAAACTGTTTTTT. Encoded protein: CGAGGGNEKLFF.

The chain links TRBV30 to TRBJ2-7; the D gene is possibly TRBD2 (6 bases). Trimming took 7 bases from V and 4 from J, leaving 17 bases between them. The length of the CDR3 is 13 residues. From germline, CDR1 is GTSNPN and CDR2 SVGIG (reference sequence). The DNA of the CDR3 is TGTGCCTACTCAGACCGCGGACTATACGAGCAGTACTTC. It yields the protein CAYSDRGLYEQYF.

V is TRBV6-2 or TRBV6-3 and J is TRBJ2-1, with 12 bases that match TRBD2. CDR3 length equals 15 residues. Germline V gene data show CDR1 as MNHEY and CDR2 as SVGEGT. Trimming at V came to 5 bases and at J to 3 bases, leaving 2 bases not matched to a gene. The chain's CDR3 is CASSRTSGDYNEQFF. CDR3 coding DNA: TGTGCCAGCAGTCGGACTAGCGGGGACTACAATGAGCAGTTCTTC.

This clonotype was observed a single time. V and J are TRBV29-1 and TRBJ2-1; TRBD1 matches 11 bases. Germline values: CDR1 SQVTM, CDR2 ANQGSEA. With V trimmed by 5 bases and J by 2 bases, 2 bases remained unmatched. This CDR3 region has 14 residues. In nucleotides, the CDR3 is TGCAGCGTTCCGGGACAGGGGGCCTACAATGAGCAGTTCTTC. It is translated as CSVPGQGAYNEQFF.

The chain carries TRBV28 and TRBJ2-1; 9 bases agree with TRBD1. This CDR3 has 13 amino acids. Germline lookup yields CDR1 MDHEN and CDR2 SYDVKM. Trimming removed 6 bases from V and 7 bases from J; junction bases left unmatched: 4. CDR3 loop: CASSDRGLNEQFF. Written as DNA, the CDR3 is TGTGCCAGCAGCGACAGGGGGTTGAATGAGCAGTTCTTC.

For this clonotype: One end of the junction fails to match germline, which may point to a read error. The rearrangement joins TRBV6-1 to TRBJ2-7; D might be TRBD1 or TRBD2, each matching 5 bases. The CDR3 covers 15 residues. The germline CDR1 and CDR2 sequences are MNHNS and SASEGT. The CDR3 coding sequence is TGTGCCAGCAGAGAAGGCCCAGGGAGTTACTACGAGCAGTACTTC. Translation gives CASREGPGSYYEQYF.

A word on this clonotype: Germline and junction disagree at one end, which may indicate a read error. The chain combines TRBV4-2 with TRBJ1-2, with 8 bases identical to TRBD1. CDR3 size: 16 residues. Per the germline V gene, CDR1 is LGHNA and CDR2 is YNFKEQ. The CDR3 DNA reads as TGTGCCAGCGGCCAAGATATGTCGACAGGGGTGAGGGGCTATACCTTC. Translation: CASGQDMSTGVRGYTF.

In this sample, this clonotype turned up many times. V and J are TRBV3-1 and TRBJ1-3; D gene unclear. The V end was cut by 1 base, the J end by 4 bases, with 11 bases between. CDR3 size: 15 residues. CDR1 and CDR2 from the germline V gene are LGHDT and YNNKEL (reference sequence). CDR3 sequence: CASSQGVGNGNTIYF. The CDR3 coding sequence is TGTGCCAGCAGCCAAGGGGTGGGGAACGGAAACACCATATATTTT.